The 27 T cell receptor beta chains below were found in one sample sequenced in a study of blood T cell repertoires in COVID-19. Libraries were prepared by immunoSEQ multiplex PCR; TCRdb keeps only in-frame clonotypes and omits some of them. The table has 250,000 to 350,000 clones, around four fifths seen once. Sequenced input: peripheral blood. Receptor source: a woman in her forties or fifties with active or convalescent COVID-19.

V and J are TRBV6-5 and TRBJ2-3, with D maybe TRBD1 (6 bases). V was trimmed by 6 bases and J by 6 bases, leaving 13 bases between them. Germline V lookup: CDR1 MNHEY, CDR2 SVGAGI. The CDR3 has 13 amino acids. CDR3 sequence reads: CASSALQGDTQYF. The CDR3 DNA follows: TGTGCCAGCAGCGCCCTCCAGGGGGATACGCAGTATTTT.

V is TRBV2 and J is TRBJ2-1, with TRBD1 as a possible D gene (6 bases). Germline-derived CDR1 and CDR2 are SNHLY and FYNNEI. Trimming removed 5 bases from V and 10 bases from J, with 18 bases in between. This CDR3 has 14 residues. The CDR3 sequence is CASSPRDNQGEQFF. DNA for the CDR3: TGTGCCAGCAGTCCCCGGGACAACCAGGGGGAGCAGTTCTTC.

The rearrangement joins TRBV4-2 to TRBJ2-6; 8 bases are a match to TRBD1. The germline V gene has CDR1 LGHNA and CDR2 YNFKEQ. The CDR3 sequence is 20 residues long. The ends lost 1 base at V and 0 bases at J; junction bases unmatched: 11. The CDR3, as DNA: TGTGCCAGCAGCCAAGGGCTAGGGGCAGGGGGCGCCTCTGGGGCCAACGTCCTGACTTTC. Translating gives CASSQGLGAGGASGANVLTF.

The rearrangement joins TRBV5-4 to TRBJ1-6; 7 bases are shared with TRBD1. In germline, CDR1 is SGHNT, CDR2 YYREEE (reference sequence). After removal of 4 bases from V and 5 bases from J, the junction contained 12 bases not matched to a gene. There are 17 residues in the CDR3. The CDR3 sequence is CASSNGGGVGNNSPLHF. CDR3 in DNA: TGTGCCAGCAGCAACGGAGGGGGCGTCGGGAATAATTCACCCCTCCACTTT.

The V gene is TRBV5-5, the J gene TRBJ2-7, with 9 bases lining up with TRBD1. The CDR3 has 13 residues. The V segment lost 5 bases and the J segment 9 bases; nucleotides outside the gene matches: 9. Per germline, CDR1 SGHKS and CDR2 YYEKEE (reference sequence). CDR3 region: CASSSTGGSAQYF. The CDR3 DNA reads as TGTGCCAGCAGTTCTACAGGGGGCAGCGCGCAGTACTTC.

The chain has TRBV14 and TRBJ1-1, with 8 nucleotides matching TRBD1. The germline V gene encodes CDR1 SGHDN and CDR2 FVKESK. This CDR3 has 14 amino acids. The V and J ends lost 3 bases and 3 bases, in that order; junction bases with no gene match: 3. In DNA, the CDR3 is TGTGCCAGCAGCCAGGCAGGGGGCTACACTGAAGCTTTCTTT. Translating it yields CASSQAGGYTEAFF.

In the case of this clone: Sequence at one end of the junction differs from germline and may be a read error. The chain is built from TRBV5-8 and TRBJ2-7, with TRBD2 matching over 8 bases. CDR1 is SGHTS, CDR2 YDEGEE, per germline. The CDR3 totals 15 residues. This chain's CDR3 is CASSSGMVPGGRLHF. CDR3 nucleotide sequence: TGTGCCAGCAGCTCCGGTATGGTACCTGGCGGGAGGCTCCACTTC. The whole variable domain, filled in from reference TRBV5-8 and TRBJ2-7, reads EAGVTQSPTHLIKTRGQQATLRCSPISGHTSVYWYQQALGLGLQFLLWYDEGEERNRGNFPPRFSGRQFPNYSSELNVNALELEDSALYLCASSSGMVPGGRLHFGPGTRLTVT.

The chain has TRBV7-6 and TRBJ2-3; no definite D call. The germline V gene has CDR1 SGHVS and CDR2 FNYEAQ. Trimming took off 6 bases at V and 4 bases at J, with 14 bases between the two ends. The CDR3 length is 14 residues. CDR3 coding DNA: TGTGCCAGCAGGATTGAGGTCGGCGCAGATACGCAGTATTTT. Translated: CASRIEVGADTQYF. Looking up the rest from reference TRBV7-6 and TRBJ2-3 gives the full variable domain: GAGVSQSPRYKVTKRGQDVALRCDPISGHVSLYWYRQALGQGPEFLTYFNYEAQQDKSGLPNDRFSAERPEGSISTLTIQRTEQRDSAMYRCASRIEVGADTQYFGPGTRLTVL.

The CDR3 here is CSGQGTKNIQYF. As DNA, the CDR3 is TGCAGTGGGCAGGGGACCAAAAACATTCAGTACTTC. J is TRBJ2-4 and V is TRBV29-1; D possibly corresponds to TRBD1 (6 bases). From germline, CDR1 is SQVTM and CDR2 ANQGSEA. This CDR3 comprises 12 residues.

The chain uses TRBV24-1 and TRBJ1-5, with D tentatively TRBD1 (6 bases). This CDR3 region has 16 residues. Trimming removed 0 bases at V and 4 bases at J, with 12 bases between. CDR1 is KGHDR and CDR2 is SFDVKD in the germline V gene. In DNA, the CDR3 is TGTGCCACCAGTGATTTGGGGGCAGGGGCAAATCAGCCCCAGCATTTT. Protein: CATSDLGAGANQPQHF.

V gene TRBV5-6 combines with J gene TRBJ2-2; possible D gene TRBD2, 6 bases. This CDR3 is 16 amino acids long. Germline lookup yields CDR1 SGHDT and CDR2 YYEEEE. Trimming left V 5 bases short and J 1 base short, with 15 bases between. CDR3 loop: CASSPRAGLNTGELFF. The CDR3 coding sequence is TGTGCCAGCAGTCCTAGGGCGGGACTGAACACCGGGGAGCTGTTTTTT.

This clone has a single count. The chain uses TRBV15 and TRBJ1-1; D perhaps matches TRBD1 (5 bases). The CDR3 length is 14 residues. V lost 5 bases and J lost 7, with 17 bases in between. Germline lookup yields CDR1 LNHNV and CDR2 YYDKDF (reference sequence). This chain's CDR3 is CATSHPTGGLEAFF. For the CDR3, the DNA is TGTGCCACCAGCCATCCCACAGGAGGGCTTGAAGCTTTCTTT.

This chain's CDR3 is CASSSGPGHLPAFF. Here the CDR3 DNA reads TGTGCCAGCAGTAGTGGGCCGGGACACCTGCCAGCTTTCTTT. The rearrangement links TRBV5-6 to TRBJ1-1; tentatively, D is TRBD1 (6 bases). Trimming left V 5 bases short and J 10 bases short, with 21 bases between. The CDR3 is made up of 14 amino acids. Germline CDR1 SGHDT, CDR2 YYEEEE.

This clone has a single count. V is TRBV14 and J is TRBJ1-2; D perhaps matches TRBD1 (5 bases). The germline V gene encodes CDR1 SGHDN and CDR2 FVKESK. This CDR3 is 13 amino acids long. V lost 4 bases and J 5 bases, leaving 11 bases between the germline ends. The CDR3: CASSRAGRYGYTF. In DNA, the CDR3 is TGTGCCAGCAGCCGGGCAGGGAGGTATGGCTACACCTTC.

This clone was counted once. The chain couples TRBV7-2 to TRBJ1-6; D is undetermined. The CDR3 totals 11 residues. V shed 7 bases and J shed 5 bases, with 3 bases lying between them. Germline CDR1 SGHTA, CDR2 FQGNSA. The CDR3 DNA reads as TGTGCCAGCACCGATAATTCACCCCTCCACTTT. Translation: CASTDNSPLHF.

The V gene is TRBV27, the J gene TRBJ2-7; 9 bases are a match to TRBD1. Germline V gene data show CDR1 as MNHEY and CDR2 as SMNVEV (reference sequence). This CDR3 has 14 residues. V shed 2 bases and J 6 bases; nucleotides not matched to a gene: 5. The DNA for the CDR3 is TGTGCCAGCAGTTTAACAGGGGGCCGGATCGAGCAGTACTTC. It yields the protein CASSLTGGRIEQYF.

The chain carries TRBV25-1 and TRBJ2-2; 14 bases are shared with TRBD2. The V and J ends lost 3 bases and 8 bases, in that order; junction bases with no gene match: 5. Per the germline V gene, CDR1 is MGHDK and CDR2 is SYGVNS. This CDR3 has 16 amino acids. Here the CDR3 reads CASSDAGLAGGGELFF. CDR3 DNA sequence: TGTGCCAGCAGTGATGCAGGACTAGCGGGAGGTGGGGAGCTGTTTTTT.

This clone is a singleton in its sample. The CDR3 reads CASGQGTQYF. In DNA form, the CDR3 reads TGTGCCAGCGGGCAAGGTACGCAGTATTTT. The chain links TRBV2 to TRBJ2-3; D remains unclear. The CDR3 runs 10 residues. V was clipped by 8 bases and J by 8 bases, with 8 bases between them. Germline CDR1 is SNHLY and CDR2 is FYNNEI.

This clone was picked up one time. The gene calls are TRBV3-1 (or the pseudogene TRBV3-2) and TRBJ2-1; possibly TRBD1 for D (6 bases). V shed 1 base and J shed 5 bases, with 21 bases lying between them. This CDR3 region has 18 residues. Germline CDR1 is LGHDT and CDR2 is YNNKEL (reference sequence). The CDR3 sequence is CASSQGVRRTESDNEQFF. Written as DNA, the CDR3 is TGTGCCAGCAGCCAAGGAGTCCGGCGGACAGAAAGCGACAATGAGCAGTTCTTC.

The rearrangement joins TRBV3-1 (or the pseudogene TRBV3-2) to TRBJ2-7; D is possibly TRBD2 (6 bases). Per germline, CDR1 LGHDT and CDR2 YNNKEL (reference sequence). Trimming took 4 bases from V and 3 from J, leaving 16 bases between them. This CDR3 comprises 15 residues. CDR3: CASSRGNSGNYEQYF. CDR3 coding DNA: TGTGCCAGCAGCCGGGGAAATAGCGGAAACTACGAGCAGTACTTC.

The rearrangement uses TRBV4-1 and TRBJ1-1; unclear D gene. The CDR3 is 14 amino acids. Trimming shortened V by 1 base and J by 2 bases, and 8 bases separated the two germline ends. Germline CDR1 and CDR2: MGHRA and YSYEKL. CDR3 DNA: TGCGCCAGCAGCCAAGCAGTCCTTAACACTGAAGCTTTCTTT. Protein: CASSQAVLNTEAFF.

CDR3 protein: CASSFGDRSYNEQFF. Here the CDR3 DNA reads TGTGCCAGCAGTTTTGGGGACAGGTCCTACAATGAGCAGTTCTTC. The chain employs TRBV28 and TRBJ2-1; 8 nucleotides match TRBD1. The CDR3 spans 15 residues. Trimming cost V 3 bases and J 1 base; bases outside gene matches: 2. Germline V gene lookup returns CDR1 MDHEN and CDR2 SYDVKM.

The chain carries TRBV6-2 or TRBV6-3 and TRBJ1-2; D might be TRBD1 (5 bases). CDR3 size: 17 residues. Between the trimmed V and J ends, which lost 6 bases and 4 bases, there was a span of 24 bases. Germline V gives CDR1 MNHEY, CDR2 SVGEGT. Written as DNA, the CDR3 is TGTGCCAGCAGCCCTATCCTGGGAGGGACGGATTTCTATGGCTACACCTTC. Protein: CASSPILGGTDFYGYTF.

The table lists this clone with a count of one. The rearrangement joins TRBV2 to TRBJ1-2; TRBD1 matches at 8 bases. V gave up 2 bases and J gave up 4 bases; unmatched junction bases: 9. CDR3 length equals 16 residues. Germline CDR1 and CDR2: SNHLY and FYNNEI. In DNA form, the CDR3 reads TGTGCCAGCAGTGAAATCGGACAGGGATCAGGCTATGGCTACACCTTC. The encoded protein is CASSEIGQGSGYGYTF.

The DNA of the CDR3 is TGTGCCAGCTCGACACGTACTGAAGCTTTCTTT. Protein product: CASSTRTEAFF. The chain joins TRBV28 to TRBJ1-1; D uncertain. V was cut by 8 bases and J by 5 bases, with 9 bases left in between. Germline CDR1 MDHEN, CDR2 SYDVKM. CDR3 size: 11 residues.

The chain carries TRBV30 and TRBJ1-6, with D maybe TRBD1 (5 bases). There are 13 residues in the CDR3. Germline CDR1 and CDR2: GTSNPN and SVGIG (reference sequence). V was cut by 1 base and J by 8 bases, with 9 bases left in between. CDR3 amino acids: CAWSGQNHSPLHF. For the CDR3, the DNA is TGTGCCTGGAGTGGACAGAATCATTCACCCCTCCACTTT. Filled out from reference TRBV30 and TRBJ1-6, the complete variable domain reads SQTIHQWPATLVQPVGSPLSLECTVEGTSNPNLYWYRQAAGRGLQLLFYSVGIGQISSEVPQNLSASRPQDRQFILSSKKLLLSDSGFYLCAWSGQNHSPLHFGNGTRLTVT.

The chain's CDR3 is CASSERIPVTNEKLFF. The CDR3 DNA follows: TGTGCCAGCAGTGAAAGAATACCGGTAACTAATGAAAAACTGTTTTTT. The V call is TRBV6-1, the J call TRBJ1-4; D uncertain. Germline CDR1 reads MNHNS; CDR2 reads SASEGT. The CDR3 sequence is 16 residues long. V was clipped by 2 bases and J by 1 base, with 11 bases between them.